The 25 T cell receptor beta chains below all came from one sample that was sequenced in a study of T cells in Graves' hyperthyroidism and ophthalmopathy. RNA transcripts gave rise to amplified TCR beta CDR3 regions. First-round RT-PCR targeting the TCR CDR3 was performed with the HTBI primer set. TCRdb recomputed calls from the multiplex PCR reads with MiXCR, one row per CDR3 protein. This sample has 660,000 or so distinct CDR3 sequences, with about 45% found just once. Sequencing input: peripheral blood or thyroid tissue (not recorded which). These receptors originate from an adult man with Graves' disease, either hyperthyroidism or ophthalmopathy (not recorded which).

The gene calls are TRBV7-8 and TRBJ1-2; no clear D gene. The germline V gene encodes CDR1 SGHVS and CDR2 FQNEAQ. The CDR3 totals 15 residues. Trimming cost V 4 bases and J 4 bases, with 16 bases left between them. The CDR3 DNA sequence: TGTGCCAGCAGCTCCAGAACCGGACCGGGCTATGGCTACACCTTC. Translating it yields CASSSRTGPGYGYTF.

This clonotype was seen a handful of times. V is TRBV5-1 and J is TRBJ2-7; tentatively, D is TRBD1 (6 bases). V dropped 1 base and J dropped 0 bases, with 11 bases sitting between them. The CDR3 loop spans 15 amino acids. Germline CDR1 is SGHRS and CDR2 is YFSETQ. The DNA of the CDR3 is TGCGCCAGCAGCTTGCTGGGGGCAAGCTCCTACGAGCAGTACTTC. Protein product: CASSLLGASSYEQYF.

This chain connects TRBV10-3 to TRBJ2-5; TRBD1 matches 7 bases. Germline CDR1 is ENHRY and CDR2 is SYGVKD. The CDR3 is 11 amino acids. Losses at the gene ends were 11 bases for V and 5 bases for J; bases not matched to a gene: 5. The CDR3 DNA is TGTGCCTCACAGGGGACCGAGACCCAGTACTTC. Translated, it gives CASQGTETQYF.

The chain joins TRBV7-6 to TRBJ1-2; a weak D match, TRBD1 (5 bases). The CDR3 loop spans 14 amino acids. V lost 6 bases, J lost 4 bases, and 15 bases lay in between. Germline CDR1 SGHVS, CDR2 FNYEAQ. This CDR3 reads CASSPLDRPYGYTF. Written as DNA, the CDR3 is TGTGCCAGCAGTCCTCTCGACAGACCCTATGGCTACACCTTC.

There are many counts of this clonotype. A read error may produce the germline difference seen at one junction end. This chain uses TRBV5-1 with TRBJ2-5; D not resolved. The CDR3 is 13 residues long. Germline CDR1 is SGHRS and CDR2 is YFSETQ. The CDR3 nucleotides are TGTGCCAGCAGCTTAGAAGGGCAAGAGACCCAGTACTTC. It is translated as CASSLEGQETQYF.

This clonotype occurred many times. The chain employs TRBV25-1 and TRBJ1-2; D call uncertain. The CDR3 consists of 15 residues. The germline V gene encodes CDR1 MGHDK and CDR2 SYGVNS. V dropped 3 bases and J dropped 0 bases, with 11 bases sitting between them. The CDR3 DNA follows: TGTGCCAGCAGTGACCATGGACGGACTAACTATGGCTACACCTTC. Its translation is CASSDHGRTNYGYTF.

The chain recombines TRBV2 with TRBJ1-5; 7 bases line up with TRBD1. Germline trimming cut 5 bases from V and 4 bases from J; bases unmatched to any gene: 5. CDR1 is SNHLY and CDR2 is FYNNEI in the germline V gene. The CDR3 length is 14 residues. For the CDR3, the DNA is TGTGCCAGCAGTCTAGGGACAGAAAATCAGCCCCAGCATTTT. Its protein is CASSLGTENQPQHF.

The sample holds one count of this clonotype. The chain carries TRBV10-2 and TRBJ1-2; 7 nucleotides agree with TRBD1. V lost 6 bases to trimming and J lost 4 bases; unmatched junction nucleotides: 8. The CDR3 covers 14 residues. Germline-derived CDR1 and CDR2 are WSHSY and SAAADI. The CDR3 reads CASRETGIFYGYTF. The CDR3 DNA sequence: TGCGCCAGCAGGGAGACAGGGATTTTCTATGGCTACACCTTC.

The chain couples TRBV29-1 to TRBJ1-1, with TRBD1 identical over 11 bases. The CDR3 loop spans 12 amino acids. Germline assignment: CDR1 SQVTM and CDR2 ANQGSEA. V shed 8 bases, J shed 7 bases, and the junction held 6 bases outside the gene matches. The CDR3 coding sequence is TGCAGCATGAGGACAGGGGGCGATGAAGCTTTCTTT. Translating gives CSMRTGGDEAFF.

There are many counts of this clonotype. The chain combines TRBV15 with TRBJ2-7, with D perhaps TRBD1 or TRBD2 (5 bases each). The CDR3 is 14 amino acids. V was clipped by 3 bases and J by 0 bases, with 9 bases between them. Germline CDR1 and CDR2: LNHNV and YYDKDF (reference sequence). CDR3 region: CATSRAGSSYEQYF. The CDR3 region has the DNA TGTGCCACCAGCAGGGCAGGGAGCTCCTACGAGCAGTACTTC.

This clonotype came up many times. Written as DNA, the CDR3 is TGTGCCAGCACTTGGACTGAAGCTTTCTTT. This encodes CASTWTEAFF. The genes are TRBV2 and TRBJ1-1; D is unresolved. The CDR3 has 10 amino acids. V shed 7 bases and J shed 5 bases, with 5 bases lying between them. Germline V CDR1 and CDR2: SNHLY, FYNNEI.

The chain recombines TRBV2 with TRBJ1-5, with 7 bases fitting TRBD1. V shed 6 bases and J 2 bases; nucleotides not matched to a gene: 7. Germline CDR1 reads SNHLY; CDR2 reads FYNNEI. This CDR3 region has 15 residues. The CDR3 protein is CASSHRGIGNQPQHF. In DNA, the CDR3 is TGTGCCAGCAGCCACAGGGGAATCGGCAATCAGCCCCAGCATTTT.

The rearrangement links TRBV13 to TRBJ1-1; 7 bases are shared with TRBD1. V shed 6 bases and J 1 base; nucleotides not matched to a gene: 5. The length of the CDR3 is 14 residues. Germline V lookup: CDR1 PRHDT, CDR2 FYEKMQ (reference sequence). CDR3 DNA: TGTGCCAGCAGACGAGACAGGGAGAACACTGAAGCTTTCTTT. Residues: CASRRDRENTEAFF.

The V and J genes are TRBV3-1 and TRBJ2-2; maybe TRBD2 (6 bases). V lost 2 bases and J lost 3, with 7 bases in between. The CDR3 contains 14 residues. Germline-derived CDR1 and CDR2 are LGHDT and YNNKEL (reference sequence). DNA for the CDR3: TGTGCCAGCAGCCAAAGGGACTACACCGGGGAGCTGTTTTTT. This codes for CASSQRDYTGELFF.

The V gene is TRBV9, the J gene TRBJ2-5, with TRBD1 matching over 8 bases. Germline lookup yields CDR1 SGDLS and CDR2 YYNGEE. Trimming at V came to 3 bases and at J to 0 bases, leaving 13 bases not matched to a gene. The CDR3 length is 18 residues. The CDR3 sequence is CASSGGSRGPLNQETQYF. CDR3 coding DNA: TGTGCCAGCAGCGGAGGGTCCAGGGGGCCGTTAAACCAAGAGACCCAGTACTTC.

The J gene is TRBJ2-3, the V gene TRBV2; TRBD2 matches 7 bases. The CDR3 length is 15 residues. Trimming at V came to 6 bases and at J to 2 bases, leaving 8 bases not matched to a gene. CDR1 and CDR2 (germline): SNHLY, FYNNEI. CDR3: CASSPTSALTDTQYF. CDR3 sequence (DNA): TGTGCCAGCAGCCCCACTAGCGCTCTCACAGATACGCAGTATTTT.

The chain uses TRBV10-3 and TRBJ1-2; D is possibly TRBD1 (6 bases). The ends were cut back, 3 bases at V and 3 bases at J, with 8 bases in the middle. Germline V gene data show CDR1 as ENHRY and CDR2 as SYGVKD. This CDR3 is 13 amino acids long. In DNA, the CDR3 is TGTGCCATCAGTGAAAGGGGGGACTATGGCTACACCTTC. This codes for CAISERGDYGYTF.

The CDR3 coding sequence is TGTGCCAGCAGCTTTGCGTCACGCGGGGAGCTGTTTTTT. It translates to CASSFASRGELFF. The chain combines TRBV7-8 with TRBJ2-2; unclear D gene. This CDR3 spans 13 amino acids. V gave up 3 bases and J gave up 7 bases, with 9 bases separating them. The V gene's germline CDR1 is SGHVS and CDR2 FQNEAQ. Filled out from reference TRBV7-8 and TRBJ2-2, the complete variable domain reads GAGVSQSPRYKVAKRGQDVALRCDPISGHVSLFWYQQALGQGPEFLTYFQNEAQLDKSGLPSDRFFAERPEGSVSTLKIQRTQQEDSAVYLCASSFASRGELFFGEGSRLTVL.

In this sample, this clonotype turned up once. Relative to the germline gene, one junction end is altered; a read error may explain this. This sequence joins TRBV25-1 and TRBJ1-6; D is uncertain. Germline V lookup: CDR1 MGHDK, CDR2 SYGVNS. This CDR3 spans 15 amino acids. CDR3 loop: CASRVSLRYNSPPHF. The CDR3 DNA is TGTGCCAGCAGAGTCTCCCTAAGGTATAATTCACCCCCCCACTTT.

The V gene is TRBV7-9, the J gene TRBJ2-7; 13 bases map to TRBD2. V lost 11 bases to trimming and J lost 5 bases; unmatched junction nucleotides: 15. Per germline, CDR1 SEHNR and CDR2 FQNEAQ (reference sequence). The CDR3 runs to 16 residues. In nucleotides, the CDR3 is TGTGCCTGGAGTGACCTCGGACTAGCGGGAGACCACGAGCAGTACTTC. Residues: CAWSDLGLAGDHEQYF. Together with reference TRBV7-9 and TRBJ2-7, the CDR3 gives the full variable domain: DTGVSQNPRHKITKRGQNVTFRCDPISEHNRLYWYRQTLGQGPEFLTYFQNEAQLEKSRLLSDRFSAERPKGSFSTLEIQRTEQGDSAMYLCAWSDLGLAGDHEQYFGPGTRLTVT.

This chain uses TRBV20-1 with TRBJ2-7; the match to TRBD2 covers 15 bases. From germline, CDR1 is DFQATT and CDR2 SNEGSKA (reference sequence). V lost 6 bases to trimming and J lost 6 bases; unmatched junction nucleotides: 12. CDR3 size: 16 residues. CDR3 protein: CSAGGTSGGTEREQYF. For the CDR3, the DNA is TGCAGTGCAGGAGGGACTAGCGGGGGGACCGAGCGCGAGCAGTACTTC.

This chain links TRBV20-1 with TRBJ2-7; TRBD1 matches 9 bases. V lost 4 bases to trimming and J lost 4 bases; unmatched junction nucleotides: 8. Germline values: CDR1 DFQATT, CDR2 SNEGSKA (reference sequence). The CDR3 is made up of 14 amino acids. CDR3 in DNA: TGCAGTGCTACCTCGGGGACAGGGATATACGAGCAGTACTTC. Its translation: CSATSGTGIYEQYF.

This clonotype was seen ten or more times. The genes are TRBV3-1 and TRBJ2-7; D unclear. Germline V gene data show CDR1 as LGHDT and CDR2 as YNNKEL (reference sequence). This CDR3 spans 12 amino acids. Trimming left V 0 bases short and J 2 bases short, with 2 bases between. The CDR3 DNA follows: TGTGCCAGCAGCCAAGATCCCTACGAGCAGTACTTC. Translated: CASSQDPYEQYF.

V and J are TRBV4-1 and TRBJ1-2; 8 nucleotides line up with TRBD1. The CDR3 has 16 residues. Trimming cost V 1 base and J 5 bases; bases outside gene matches: 9. Germline loops: CDR1 MGHRA, CDR2 YSYEKL. The CDR3 sequence is CASSQVFGQGVYGYTF. The CDR3, as DNA: TGCGCCAGCAGCCAAGTTTTCGGACAGGGAGTATATGGCTACACCTTC.

This clonotype has only one observation. The chain links TRBV29-1 to TRBJ2-5; D uncertain. Germline lookup yields CDR1 SQVTM and CDR2 ANQGSEA. Trimming removed 6 bases at V and 4 bases at J, with 9 bases between. The CDR3 runs 11 residues. The CDR3 reads CSVAALETQYF. CDR3 bases: TGCAGCGTAGCAGCTTTAGAGACCCAGTACTTC.